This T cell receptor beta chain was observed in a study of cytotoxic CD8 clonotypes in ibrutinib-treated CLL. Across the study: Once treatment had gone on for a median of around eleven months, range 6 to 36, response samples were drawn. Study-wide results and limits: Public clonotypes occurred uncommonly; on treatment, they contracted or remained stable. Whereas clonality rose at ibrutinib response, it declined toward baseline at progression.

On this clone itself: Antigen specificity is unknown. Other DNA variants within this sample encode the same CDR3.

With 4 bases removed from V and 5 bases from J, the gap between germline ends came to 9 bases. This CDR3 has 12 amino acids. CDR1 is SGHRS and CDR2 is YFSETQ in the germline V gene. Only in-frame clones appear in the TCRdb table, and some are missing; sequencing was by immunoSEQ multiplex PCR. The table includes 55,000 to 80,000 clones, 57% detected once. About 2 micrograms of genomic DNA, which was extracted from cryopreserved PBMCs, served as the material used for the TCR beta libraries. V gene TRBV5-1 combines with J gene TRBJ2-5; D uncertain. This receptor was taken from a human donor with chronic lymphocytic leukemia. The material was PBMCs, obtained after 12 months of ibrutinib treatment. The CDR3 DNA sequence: TGCGCCAGCAGCCCTTCTGGGGAGACCCAGTACTTC. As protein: CASSPSGETQYF.